The 30 T cell receptor beta chains below all came from one sample that was sequenced in a study of OX40 agonist ivuxolimab in advanced cancers. Clones were read by immunoSEQ multiplex PCR, and TCRdb kept only the in-frame ones, dropping some. The sample carries 35,000 to 45,000 clones, 83% recorded once. Sequences were derived from CD4+ or CD8+ T cells sorted from blood, sampled in a trial of the OX40 agonist ivuxolimab. The receptor set was obtained from an adult with an advanced solid tumor such as melanoma, head and neck, liver or kidney cancer.

This clone occurred a few times. V gene TRBV5-5 combines with J gene TRBJ2-3; possible D gene TRBD2, 5 bases. Trimming removed 4 bases from V and 1 base from J, with 16 bases in between. Germline-derived CDR1 and CDR2 are SGHKS and YYEKEE (reference sequence). The CDR3 is made up of 16 amino acids. The CDR3 protein is CASSQDQGSGTDTQYF. CDR3 sequence (DNA): TGTGCCAGCAGCCAAGATCAAGGTAGCGGCACAGATACGCAGTATTTT.

This clone has a single count. As DNA, the CDR3 is TGTGCCAGCAGTTTGAGTCGGGCGGACACTAATGAAAAACTGTTTTTT. It translates to CASSLSRADTNEKLFF. This sequence joins TRBV28 and TRBJ1-4; the D is unclear. The ends were cut back, 3 bases at V and 2 bases at J, with 13 bases in the middle. The length of the CDR3 is 16 residues. Germline CDR1 reads MDHEN; CDR2 reads SYDVKM. Supplemented by reference TRBV28 and TRBJ1-4, the full variable domain reads DVKVTQSSRYLVKRTGEKVFLECVQDMDHENMFWYRQDPGLGLRLIYFSYDVKMKEKGDIPEGYSVSREKKERFSLILESASTNQTSMYLCASSLSRADTNEKLFFGSGTQLSVL.

This rearrangement joins TRBV30 to TRBJ2-3, with no clear D. Germline V gene sequence: CDR1 GTSNPN, CDR2 SVGIG (reference sequence). The CDR3 length is 13 residues. V was clipped by 0 bases and J by 6 bases, with 10 bases between them. The CDR3 protein is CAWSVGFSDTQYF. The CDR3 nucleotides read TGTGCCTGGAGTGTAGGGTTTTCTGATACGCAGTATTTT.

The J gene is TRBJ2-1, the V gene TRBV7-6; 9 bases fit TRBD2. The CDR3 spans 15 residues. After removal of 8 bases from V and 2 bases from J, the junction contained 7 bases not matched to a gene. CDR1 is SGHVS, CDR2 FNYEAQ, per germline. CDR3 sequence: CASRQREAAYNEQFF. The CDR3 DNA reads TGTGCCAGCCGCCAGCGGGAGGCGGCCTACAATGAGCAGTTCTTC.

This chain joins TRBV7-9 and TRBJ2-1; 10 nucleotides align to TRBD1. The CDR3 has 14 residues. The germline CDR1 and CDR2 sequences are SEHNR and FQNEAQ (reference sequence). J was trimmed by 7 bases and V by 3 bases; bases with no gene match: 3. The DNA for the CDR3 is TGTGCCAGCAGCTTGGAGGACAGGGGGAATGAGCAGTTCTTC. Translating gives CASSLEDRGNEQFF.

The chain is built from TRBV9 and TRBJ2-5; weak D call: TRBD2 (5 bases). Matching the DNA end better, TRBJ2-7 makes the J call doubtful. The germline V gene encodes CDR1 SGDLS and CDR2 YYNGEE. CDR3 length: 12 residues. CDR3 sequence reads: CASSPSEDEQYF. The CDR3 region has the DNA TGTGCCAGCAGCCCCTCGGAGGACGAGCAGTACTTC.

Note on this clone: The same CDR3 arises from other DNA sequences in this sample as well. The V and J genes are TRBV5-1 and TRBJ2-1; 11 nucleotides agree with TRBD2. Unmatched junction bases numbered 3, after V lost 0 bases and J lost 7 bases. Germline V lookup: CDR1 SGHRS, CDR2 YFSETQ. The CDR3 covers 15 residues. The CDR3 reads CASSLETSGRNEQFF. CDR3 DNA: TGCGCCAGCAGCTTGGAAACTAGCGGGAGAAATGAGCAGTTCTTC. The full variable domain, its missing parts supplied by reference TRBV5-1 and TRBJ2-1, is KAGVTQTPRYLIKTRGQQVTLSCSPISGHRSVSWYQQTPGQGLQFLFEYFSETQRNKGNFPGRFSGRQFSNSRSEMNVSTLELGDSALYLCASSLETSGRNEQFFGPGTRLTVL.

The rearrangement links TRBV5-8 to TRBJ1-2; 8 nucleotides line up with TRBD1. Germline V gene sequence: CDR1 SGHTS, CDR2 YDEGEE. V lost 6 bases and J lost 5; bases outside the gene matches: 9. CDR3 size: 14 residues. CDR3 sequence: CASTLPRQGYGYTF. DNA for the CDR3: TGTGCCAGCACCCTACCGCGACAGGGGTATGGCTACACCTTC.

The chain is built from TRBV7-3 and TRBJ1-1; 7 nucleotides line up with TRBD1. This CDR3 has 13 amino acids. V lost 4 bases and J lost 10; bases outside the gene matches: 9. CDR1 SGHTA and CDR2 FQGTGA come from the germline V gene. The CDR3 nucleotides are TGTGCCAGCAGCTGGAACACAGGGGCTGGAGCTTTCTTT. Encoded protein: CASSWNTGAGAFF.

This rearrangement joins TRBV7-6 to TRBJ2-1; 8 bases fit TRBD2. The CDR3 runs to 13 residues. Per the germline V gene, CDR1 is SGHVS and CDR2 is FNYEAQ. V dropped 8 bases and J dropped 3; count of bases not matched to a gene: 3. CDR3 nucleotides: TGTGCCAGCCGGGGGGGGGACTACAATGAGCAGTTCTTC. Translation gives CASRGGDYNEQFF.

V and J are TRBV7-2 and TRBJ2-1; 14 bases are a match to TRBD2. V trimming: 7 bases; J trimming: 9 bases; junction bases outside the gene matches: 11. CDR1 SGHTA and CDR2 FQGNSA come from the germline V gene. The CDR3 is 16 amino acids. For the CDR3, the DNA is TGTGCCAGCACCCCCCGGACTAGCGGGGGGTTAGGTGAGCAGTTCTTC. The encoded protein is CASTPRTSGGLGEQFF. Combining the CDR3 with reference TRBV7-2 and TRBJ2-1 gives the whole variable domain GAGVSQSPSNKVTEKGKDVELRCDPISGHTALYWYRQSLGQGLEFLIYFQGNSAPDKSGLPSDRFSAERTGGSVSTLTIQRTQQEDSAVYLCASTPRTSGGLGEQFFGPGTRLTVL.

This clone was counted between two and nine times. The V and J genes are TRBV6-9 and TRBJ2-7, with TRBD2 matching 10 bases. Germline V CDR1 and CDR2: MNHGY, SVAAGI. V was pared by 5 bases and J by 0 bases, with 4 bases of the junction left unmatched. The CDR3 consists of 15 residues. The CDR3 nucleotides read TGTGCCAGCAGTGAAACTAGCGGGATCTCCTACGAGCAGTACTTC. Translating gives CASSETSGISYEQYF.

The CDR3, as DNA: TGTGCCAGTAGGGGCGGGGGGACCCAGTACTTC. Translating it yields CASRGGGTQYF. The V and J genes are TRBV19 and TRBJ2-5, with TRBD2 identical over 7 bases. Germline-derived CDR1 and CDR2 are LNHDA and SQIVND (reference sequence). The ends lost 6 bases at V and 7 bases at J; junction bases unmatched: 2. The CDR3 is 11 amino acids.

The chain carries TRBV29-1 and TRBJ1-2; D not resolved. Germline CDR1 reads SQVTM; CDR2 reads ANQGSEA. V was shortened by 3 bases and J by 8 bases, with 16 bases between the two germline ends. The CDR3 has 13 residues. The DNA for the CDR3 is TGCAGCGTTGAGGGCCTCGGGGTAGGCGGCTACACCTTC. It is translated as CSVEGLGVGGYTF. The full variable domain, with the rest looked up from reference TRBV29-1 and TRBJ1-2, is SAVISQKPSRDICQRGTSLTIQCQVDSQVTMMFWYRQQPGQSLTLIATANQGSEATYESGFVIDKFPISRPNLTFSTLTVSNMSPEDSSIYLCSVEGLGVGGYTFGSGTRLTVV.

This chain joins TRBV7-9 and TRBJ1-5; 7 bases align to TRBD1. Germline V gene lookup returns CDR1 SEHNR and CDR2 FQNEAQ (reference sequence). The CDR3 loop spans 14 amino acids. The trim removed 5 bases at V and 7 bases at J, leaving 8 bases unmatched. The CDR3 DNA reads TGTGCCAGCAGCCAATCGACAGGGAGGCAGCCCCAGCATTTT. This gives the protein CASSQSTGRQPQHF.

The chain employs TRBV19 and TRBJ2-1, with a tentative D call TRBD1 (5 bases). Trimming shortened V by 7 bases and J by 0 bases, and 16 bases separated the two germline ends. CDR1 and CDR2 (germline): LNHDA, SQIVND (reference sequence). The CDR3 runs to 16 residues. The CDR3 is CASNPDTLSSYNEQFF. The DNA for the CDR3 is TGTGCCAGTAACCCGGACACCTTAAGCTCCTACAATGAGCAGTTCTTC.

The chain combines TRBV5-4 with TRBJ1-1; D is ambiguous. CDR1 and CDR2 from the germline V gene are SGHNT and YYREEE (reference sequence). The CDR3 covers 12 residues. V lost 1 base to trimming and J lost 3 bases, with 4 bases between them. The CDR3 spells CASSLRDTEAFF. For the CDR3, the DNA is TGTGCCAGCAGCTTGAGAGACACTGAAGCTTTCTTT.

V is TRBV15 and J is TRBJ2-2; maybe TRBD1 (6 bases). V lost 6 bases to trimming and J lost 5 bases, with 10 bases between them. The CDR3 extends over 13 amino acids. Germline CDR1 LNHNV, CDR2 YYDKDF (reference sequence). This CDR3 reads CATSRTETGELFF. CDR3 coding DNA: TGTGCCACCAGTCGGACAGAAACCGGGGAGCTGTTTTTT.

The chain employs TRBV7-9 and TRBJ2-3; D might be TRBD2 (6 bases). Trimming removed 4 bases at V and 4 bases at J, with 9 bases between. The CDR3 has 13 amino acids. The V gene's germline CDR1 is SEHNR and CDR2 FQNEAQ (reference sequence). CDR3 protein: CASSWGVADTQYF. The CDR3 nucleotides are TGTGCCAGCAGCTGGGGGGTGGCAGATACGCAGTATTTT.

The chain joins TRBV27 to TRBJ2-5; D is uncertain. Near its end, the DNA agrees better with TRBJ2-7, so the J call may be wrong. Germline V gene lookup returns CDR1 MNHEY and CDR2 SMNVEV (reference sequence). CDR3 length: 14 amino acids. This chain's CDR3 is CASSSQGKGYEQYF. In nucleotides, the CDR3 is TGTGCCAGCAGTTCCCAAGGGAAGGGCTACGAGCAGTACTTC.

At least ten counts were recorded for this clone. The chain links TRBV4-2 to TRBJ1-6, with D perhaps matching TRBD1 (5 bases). The germline V gene has CDR1 LGHNA and CDR2 YNFKEQ. This CDR3 is built from 13 residues. Trimming cost V 0 bases and J 10 bases, with 7 bases left between them. CDR3 bases: TGTGCCAGCAGCCAAGATGGGGCATCACCCCTCCACTTT. Translated: CASSQDGASPLHF.

The chain joins TRBV28 to TRBJ1-3; D unclear. The CDR3 covers 14 residues. Germline loops: CDR1 MDHEN, CDR2 SYDVKM. Trimming took off 4 bases at V and 0 bases at J, with 7 bases between the two ends. The chain's CDR3 is CASSSGYSGNTIYF. The CDR3 bases are TGTGCCAGCAGTTCAGGCTACTCTGGAAACACCATATATTTT.

The chain links TRBV11-2 to TRBJ2-5; maybe TRBD1 (6 bases). The CDR3 consists of 14 residues. Germline V gene data show CDR1 as SGHAT and CDR2 as FQNNGV. Trimming removed 7 bases at V and 2 bases at J, with 14 bases between. The CDR3 reads CASIEGVHQETQYF. CDR3 nucleotide sequence: TGTGCCAGCATTGAGGGGGTACATCAAGAGACCCAGTACTTC.

The chain employs TRBV9 and TRBJ1-2; 9 bases fit TRBD1. V lost 3 bases to trimming and J lost 6 bases; unmatched junction nucleotides: 3. The length of the CDR3 is 13 residues. Germline V lookup: CDR1 SGDLS, CDR2 YYNGEE. In DNA form, the CDR3 reads TGTGCCAGCAGCGAACAGGGGGCGGATGGCTACACCTTC. Translating gives CASSEQGADGYTF. The variable domain in full, with the rest retrieved from reference TRBV9 and TRBJ1-2, is DSGVTQTPKHLITATGQRVTLRCSPRSGDLSVYWYQQSLDQGLQFLIQYYNGEERAKGNILERFSAQQFPDLHSELNLSSLELGDSALYFCASSEQGADGYTFGSGTRLTVV.

This sequence joins TRBV6-4 and TRBJ1-2; maybe TRBD1 (6 bases). The CDR3 consists of 17 residues. Trimming stripped 2 bases from V and 4 bases from J, with 20 bases between. The germline gives CDR1 MRHNA, CDR2 SNTAGT. CDR3 DNA sequence: TGTGCCAGCAGTGACGATTTCAGAGGGGGGTTTATCTATGGCTACACCTTC. It is translated as CASSDDFRGGFIYGYTF.

The J gene is TRBJ2-1, the V gene TRBV30; D remains unclear. Germline CDR1 and CDR2: GTSNPN and SVGIG (reference sequence). V lost 0 bases and J lost 6, with 12 bases in between. The CDR3 loop spans 14 amino acids. CDR3: CAWSVLPWPNEQFF. CDR3 sequence (DNA): TGTGCCTGGAGTGTACTTCCGTGGCCCAATGAGCAGTTCTTC.

The sample holds a few counts of this clone. The chain's CDR3 is CASSPAGGERAFF. The CDR3, as DNA: TGTGCCAGCTCTCCAGCGGGGGGTGAGAGAGCTTTCTTT. The gene calls are TRBV7-6 and TRBJ1-1; D might be TRBD1 (5 bases). V lost 8 bases and J 10 bases, leaving 20 bases between the germline ends. CDR3 length: 13 residues. Germline CDR1 reads SGHVS; CDR2 reads FNYEAQ.

This sequence joins TRBV14 and TRBJ2-7; D is tentatively TRBD1 or TRBD2 (5 bases each). V lost 3 bases to trimming and J lost 2 bases, with 11 bases between them. This CDR3 is 14 amino acids long. Germline V gene data show CDR1 as SGHDN and CDR2 as FVKESK. Here the CDR3 DNA reads TGTGCCAGCAGCCACCGGGACGGACCCTACGAGCAGTACTTC. Amino acids: CASSHRDGPYEQYF.

V and J are TRBV19 and TRBJ2-1, with TRBD2 as a possible D gene (6 bases). Germline CDR1 and CDR2: LNHDA and SQIVND (reference sequence). The CDR3 consists of 17 residues. Trimming stripped 3 bases from V and 6 bases from J, with 21 bases between. CDR3 nucleotide sequence: TGTGCCAGTAGTATTACAACGGGAGACACCTTGTTCAATGAGCAGTTCTTC. Translation: CASSITTGDTLFNEQFF.

The rearrangement uses TRBV7-9 and TRBJ2-5; D perhaps matches TRBD1 (6 bases). V lost 6 bases to trimming and J lost 5 bases, with 22 bases between them. CDR3 size: 16 residues. Germline loops: CDR1 SEHNR, CDR2 FQNEAQ (reference sequence). Here the CDR3 DNA reads TGTGCCAGCAGTTCGGAGGACAGCGTGCCCGCCGAGACCCAGTACTTC. It yields the protein CASSSEDSVPAETQYF. Variable domain in full (rest from reference TRBV7-9 and TRBJ2-5): DTGVSQNPRHKITKRGQNVTFRCDPISEHNRLYWYRQTLGQGPEFLTYFQNEAQLEKSRLLSDRFSAERPKGSFSTLEIQRTEQGDSAMYLCASSSEDSVPAETQYFGPGTRLLVL.